Below are 26 T cell receptor beta chains sequenced from a single sample in a study of shared clonotypes between healthy human individuals. Sequencing was performed with immunoSEQ multiplex PCR; in TCRdb, only in-frame clones are kept and a portion is missing. The repertoire holds 2.3 million or so clones, 85% to 95% seen once, with 0.3% to 0.4% in the top ten. Material: naive CD4+ T cells from PBMCs. Subset here: CD45RA+ positively selected. All receptors come from a man aged 18 to 29 in good health. Some clones in this sample may be carry-over from other donors' samples.

The rearrangement uses TRBV19 and TRBJ1-5, with TRBD1 matching 8 bases. Germline V gene data show CDR1 as LNHDA and CDR2 as SQIVND (reference sequence). J was trimmed by 9 bases and V by 2 bases; bases with no gene match: 12. The CDR3 has 16 residues. CDR3 sequence (DNA): TGTGCCAGTAGTATATCTGGCAGGGGGCCTTTTTGGCCCCAGCATTTT. It yields the protein CASSISGRGPFWPQHF. Based on the CDR3 plus reference TRBV19 and TRBJ1-5, the full variable domain is DGGITQSPKYLFRKEGQNVTLSCEQNLNHDAMYWYRQDPGQGLRLIYYSQIVNDFQKGDIAEGYSVSREKKESFPLTVTSAQKNPTAFYLCASSISGRGPFWPQHFGDGTRLSIL.

The J gene is TRBJ2-5, the V gene TRBV2, with a tentative D call TRBD2 (5 bases). The closer fit of TRBJ2-7 to the DNA end suggests the J call may be wrong. The CDR3 has 14 residues. Germline V gene lookup returns CDR1 SNHLY and CDR2 FYNNEI. CDR3 nucleotides: TGTGCCAGCAGTTATACTGACGGGACCTACGAGCAGTACTTC. The encoded protein is CASSYTDGTYEQYF.

The chain combines TRBV14 with TRBJ1-3, with D uncertain. Germline assignment: CDR1 SGHDN and CDR2 FVKESK. The CDR3 totals 13 residues. V was trimmed by 4 bases and J by 4 bases, leaving 8 bases between them. The CDR3 reads CASSPAGGNTIYF. The CDR3 nucleotides read TGTGCCAGCAGCCCAGCGGGGGGAAACACCATATATTTT.

The genes are TRBV4-2 and TRBJ2-7; 8 bases align to TRBD1. This CDR3 region has 17 residues. CDR1 is LGHNA, CDR2 YNFKEQ, per germline. V was clipped by 1 base and J by 3 bases; unmatched bases: 11. This CDR3 is CASSQGLGGQGYYEQYF. In DNA form, the CDR3 reads TGTGCCAGCAGCCAAGGGCTGGGTGGACAGGGCTACTACGAGCAGTACTTC.

V usage is TRBV11-2 and J usage is TRBJ2-3, with no clear D. In germline, CDR1 is SGHAT, CDR2 FQNNGV. There are 13 residues in the CDR3. The V and J ends lost 5 bases and 0 bases respectively, with 6 bases between them. Here the CDR3 reads CASSPPSTDTQYF. The DNA of the CDR3 is TGTGCCAGCAGCCCGCCTAGCACAGATACGCAGTATTTT.

CDR3 in amino acids: CASSDQGNNEQFF. The CDR3 DNA is TGCGCCAGCAGTGATCAGGGCAACAATGAGCAGTTCTTC. The chain combines TRBV10-2 with TRBJ2-1; perhaps TRBD1 as D (5 bases). Germline loops: CDR1 WSHSY, CDR2 SAAADI. V gave up 3 bases and J gave up 5 bases, with 8 bases separating them. CDR3 length equals 13 residues.

The V and J genes are TRBV9 and TRBJ1-1; D remains unclear. Germline-derived CDR1 and CDR2 are SGDLS and YYNGEE. Trimming pared 3 bases from V and 4 bases from J, leaving 13 bases between. The CDR3 runs 14 residues. CDR3 loop: CASSATPMGTEAFF. CDR3 coding DNA: TGTGCCAGCAGCGCCACCCCGATGGGCACTGAAGCTTTCTTT.

This clone was seen a single time. This chain joins TRBV6-5 and TRBJ1-2; D remains ambiguous. This CDR3 is 14 amino acids long. Trimming took off 6 bases at V and 0 bases at J, with 11 bases between the two ends. Per the germline V gene, CDR1 is MNHEY and CDR2 is SVGAGI. Here the CDR3 DNA reads TGTGCCAGCAGGAAATTGGGGTCTAACTATGGCTACACCTTC. Translating gives CASRKLGSNYGYTF.

As for this clone: This specimen includes other DNA sequences encoding the same CDR3. V and J are TRBV12-5 and TRBJ2-5; D gene uncertain. The CDR3 runs 13 residues. V was cut by 1 base and J by 4 bases, with 7 bases left in between. Germline CDR1 is LGHNT and CDR2 is FRNRAP. The DNA of the CDR3 is TGTGCTAGTGGTTTGGCGGGTCGAGAGACCCAGTACTTC. As protein: CASGLAGRETQYF.

This clone was recorded only once. This sequence joins TRBV7-2 and TRBJ2-7, with D perhaps TRBD2 (5 bases). V lost 1 base and J lost 0, with 13 bases in between. The CDR3 is 16 residues long. Germline V CDR1 and CDR2: SGHTA, FQGNSA. The CDR3 region has the DNA TGTGCCAGCAGCTTAGGGACCTGGGAGAGCTCCTACGAGCAGTACTTC. This codes for CASSLGTWESSYEQYF.

The rearrangement links TRBV29-1 to TRBJ2-5; maybe TRBD2 (5 bases). V was clipped by 3 bases and J by 3 bases, with 8 bases between them. The germline CDR1 and CDR2 sequences are SQVTM and ANQGSEA. The CDR3 has 12 residues. Here the CDR3 reads CSVDRAEETQYF. CDR3 nucleotides: TGCAGCGTTGATCGAGCGGAAGAGACCCAGTACTTC.

The rearrangement joins TRBV7-8 to TRBJ2-3, with D perhaps matching TRBD2 (6 bases). The CDR3 length is 11 residues. V was clipped by 6 bases and J by 6 bases, with 7 bases between them. Germline CDR1 SGHVS, CDR2 FQNEAQ. The CDR3 sequence: CASRAGDTQYF. The CDR3, as DNA: TGTGCCAGCAGGGCGGGGGATACGCAGTATTTT.

The V and J genes are TRBV9 and TRBJ1-2, with unresolved D. This CDR3 comprises 13 residues. V lost 3 bases to trimming and J lost 4 bases, with 10 bases between them. Germline CDR1 and CDR2: SGDLS and YYNGEE. CDR3 region: CASSDYSGYGYTF. CDR3 bases: TGTGCCAGCAGCGATTATTCAGGCTATGGCTACACCTTC.

The J gene is TRBJ1-2, the V gene TRBV7-2, with D perhaps TRBD1 (5 bases). The V gene lost 7 bases and the J gene lost 4 bases, with 16 bases spanning the gap. Germline lookup yields CDR1 SGHTA and CDR2 FQGNSA. The CDR3 covers 14 residues. CDR3 DNA: TGTGCCAGCACCTCTGGTCAGGGAATCTATGGCTACACCTTC. Protein product: CASTSGQGIYGYTF.

The chain uses TRBV28 and TRBJ2-1; 9 bases fit TRBD1. CDR1 and CDR2 (germline): MDHEN, SYDVKM. Trimming removed 5 bases from V and 9 bases from J; junction bases left unmatched: 11. The CDR3 contains 15 residues. CDR3 residues: CASSTRGQGKGEQFF. The CDR3 DNA sequence: TGTGCCAGCAGTACTCGGGGACAGGGTAAGGGTGAGCAGTTCTTC.

V and J are TRBV14 and TRBJ2-5; D call uncertain. This CDR3 spans 15 amino acids. Trimming took off 4 bases at V and 5 bases at J, with 17 bases between the two ends. CDR1 is SGHDN, CDR2 FVKESK, per germline. CDR3 in DNA: TGTGCCAGCAGCCCCTGGAGAGGTGGTTGGGAGACCCAGTACTTC. It yields the protein CASSPWRGGWETQYF.

The rearrangement joins TRBV6-1 to TRBJ1-1; no reliable D call. Trimming took 3 bases from V and 1 from J, leaving 9 bases between them. Germline CDR1 and CDR2: MNHNS and SASEGT. This CDR3 comprises 14 residues. The DNA for the CDR3 is TGTGCCAGCAGTGAGGGGTCGGGGAACACTGAAGCTTTCTTT. As protein: CASSEGSGNTEAFF.

The V gene is TRBV19, the J gene TRBJ2-2, with 8 bases that match TRBD1. J lost 7 bases, V lost 4 bases, and 11 bases had no gene match. The CDR3 is 16 amino acids. The germline gives CDR1 LNHDA, CDR2 SQIVND (reference sequence). CDR3 loop: CASSRRTADRGGELFF. The CDR3 DNA reads TGTGCCAGTAGTAGGCGGACAGCCGACAGGGGCGGGGAGCTGTTTTTT.

Note on this clone: Being one base from a much bigger clone, this may be a read error. The chain recombines TRBV5-1 with TRBJ1-1, with D uncertain. The CDR3 extends over 13 amino acids. The V gene lost 0 bases and the J gene lost 1 base, with 4 bases spanning the gap. Germline assignment: CDR1 SGHRS and CDR2 YFSETQ. The CDR3: CASSLDKNTEAFF. The CDR3 nucleotides are TGCGCCAGCAGCTTGGACAAGAACACTGAAGCTTTCTTT.

The chain combines TRBV5-8 with TRBJ2-5, with 7 positions matching TRBD2. Germline V lookup: CDR1 SGHTS, CDR2 YDEGEE. V lost 4 bases and J lost 3; bases outside the gene matches: 6. There are 14 residues in the CDR3. The chain's CDR3 is CASSLWGTKETQYF. CDR3 sequence (DNA): TGTGCCAGCAGCCTCTGGGGGACTAAAGAGACCCAGTACTTC.

This chain joins TRBV7-9 and TRBJ1-1, with a possible D match to TRBD1 (5 bases). This CDR3 has 15 amino acids. The V end lost 0 bases, the J end lost 1 base, and 9 bases lay between the germline ends. Germline CDR1 reads SEHNR; CDR2 reads FQNEAQ (reference sequence). The CDR3 nucleotides are TGTGCCAGCAGCTTAGCAGGGGCGAAGAACACTGAAGCTTTCTTT. Its translation: CASSLAGAKNTEAFF. The complete variable domain, with remaining parts taken from reference TRBV7-9 and TRBJ1-1, reads DTGVSQNPRHKITKRGQNVTFRCDPISEHNRLYWYRQTLGQGPEFLTYFQNEAQLEKSRLLSDRFSAERPKGSFSTLEIQRTEQGDSAMYLCASSLAGAKNTEAFFGQGTRLTVV.

This chain links TRBV6-1 with TRBJ2-1, with TRBD2 matching 9 bases. The V segment lost 2 bases and the J segment 3 bases; nucleotides outside the gene matches: 2. The CDR3 runs to 15 residues. The germline CDR1 and CDR2 sequences are MNHNS and SASEGT. The CDR3 here is CASSELAGLYNEQFF. The DNA of the CDR3 is TGTGCCAGCAGTGAACTAGCGGGACTCTACAATGAGCAGTTCTTC.

The chain employs TRBV6-5 and TRBJ1-5; 8 nucleotides align to TRBD1. Germline loops: CDR1 MNHEY, CDR2 SVGAGI. The trim removed 6 bases at V and 6 bases at J, leaving 7 bases unmatched. This CDR3 has 14 amino acids. Here the CDR3 DNA reads TGTGCCAGCAGAAAAGACAGGGGTGGTCAGCCCCAGCATTTT. Encoded protein: CASRKDRGGQPQHF.

This clone turned up a few times. Other DNA sequences of this sample code for an identical CDR3. The chain is built from TRBV25-1 and TRBJ1-2; D not certain. This CDR3 has 11 amino acids. CDR1 MGHDK and CDR2 SYGVNS come from the germline V gene. Trimming removed 8 bases from V and 1 base from J, with 5 bases in between. The CDR3 loop reads CASSSNYGYTF. The CDR3 bases are TGTGCCAGCTCGAGTAACTATGGCTACACCTTC.

V and J are TRBV28 and TRBJ2-7; 8 nucleotides line up with TRBD1. Per the germline V gene, CDR1 is MDHEN and CDR2 is SYDVKM. Germline trimming cut 6 bases from V and 0 bases from J; bases unmatched to any gene: 7. The CDR3 has 15 residues. In DNA, the CDR3 is TGTGCCAGCAGACAGGGGGGATACAGCTCCTACGAGCAGTACTTC. The encoded protein is CASRQGGYSSYEQYF.

CDR3 sequence (DNA): TGTGCCAGCTCAGCGGCCTACGAGCAGTACTTC. Translated: CASSAAYEQYF. This sequence joins TRBV18 and TRBJ2-7; D not resolved. Germline loops: CDR1 KGHSH, CDR2 LQKENI. CDR3 size: 11 residues. V shed 5 bases and J shed 2 bases, with 4 bases lying between them.